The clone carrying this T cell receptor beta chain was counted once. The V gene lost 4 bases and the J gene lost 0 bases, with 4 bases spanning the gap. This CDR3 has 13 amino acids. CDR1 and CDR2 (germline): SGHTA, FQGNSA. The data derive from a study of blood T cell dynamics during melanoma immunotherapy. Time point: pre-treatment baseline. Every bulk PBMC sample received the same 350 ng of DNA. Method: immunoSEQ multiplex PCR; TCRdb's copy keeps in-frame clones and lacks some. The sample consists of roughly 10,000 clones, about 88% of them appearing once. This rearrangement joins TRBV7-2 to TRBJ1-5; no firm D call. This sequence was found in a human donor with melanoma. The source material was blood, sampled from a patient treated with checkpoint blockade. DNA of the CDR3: TGTGCCAGCAGCTCGTATAGCAATCAGCCCCAGCATTTT. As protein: CASSSYSNQPQHF. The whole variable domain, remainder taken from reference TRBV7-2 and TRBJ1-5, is GAGVSQSPSNKVTEKGKDVELRCDPISGHTALYWYRQSLGQGLEFLIYFQGNSAPDKSGLPSDRFSAERTGGSVSTLTIQRTQQEDSAVYLCASSSYSNQPQHFGDGTRLSIL.